These 20 T cell receptor beta chains were all obtained from the same sample, sequenced in a study of blood T cell repertoires in COVID-19. Assay: immunoSEQ multiplex PCR; the TCRdb copy retains only in-frame clones and omits some. Of around 65,000 clones listed, about nine tenths were seen once; the top ten hold around 1.5%. The sample was peripheral blood. The receptor set was obtained from a human donor in a cohort sampled during active COVID-19.

The V gene is TRBV7-9, the J gene TRBJ2-5, with 7 bases that match TRBD2. Germline V gene lookup returns CDR1 SEHNR and CDR2 FQNEAQ (reference sequence). The ends lost 6 bases at V and 5 bases at J; junction bases unmatched: 3. The CDR3 is 12 amino acids. The CDR3 sequence: CASRSSGETQYF. The DNA of the CDR3 is TGTGCCAGCAGAAGTAGCGGGGAGACCCAGTACTTC.

The genes are TRBV5-1 and TRBJ2-2; D not resolved. Trimming left V 6 bases short and J 1 base short, with 7 bases between. CDR1 SGHRS and CDR2 YFSETQ come from the germline V gene. This CDR3 contains 13 residues. CDR3 sequence: CASNTGNTGELFF. Written as DNA, the CDR3 is TGCGCCAGCAATACGGGGAACACCGGGGAGCTGTTTTTT.

This rearrangement joins TRBV5-4 to TRBJ2-1, with D perhaps TRBD2 (5 bases). The germline gives CDR1 SGHNT, CDR2 YYREEE (reference sequence). CDR3 length: 14 residues. V lost 4 bases and J 7 bases, leaving 15 bases between the germline ends. The CDR3 bases are TGTGCCAGCAGCCTAGCTGAGAATGGGAATGAGCAGTTCTTC. It translates to CASSLAENGNEQFF.

This chain links TRBV7-9 with TRBJ2-5, with TRBD2 matching over 11 bases. CDR3 length: 15 residues. V trimming: 5 bases; J trimming: 5 bases; junction bases outside the gene matches: 7. Germline lookup yields CDR1 SEHNR and CDR2 FQNEAQ (reference sequence). DNA of the CDR3: TGTGCCAGCAGCCCCCTAGCGGGAGGAGCGGAGACCCAGTACTTC. This encodes CASSPLAGGAETQYF.

The rearrangement joins TRBV7-2 to TRBJ2-7; D is perhaps TRBD2 (6 bases). The CDR3 sequence is 15 residues long. V was cut by 5 bases and J by 3 bases, with 17 bases left in between. The germline gives CDR1 SGHTA, CDR2 FQGNSA. The CDR3, as DNA: TGTGCCAGCAGCCTGGAGGGCTCTGGCTTCTACGAGCAGTACTTC. Its translation is CASSLEGSGFYEQYF.

The chain carries TRBV3-1 (or the pseudogene TRBV3-2) and TRBJ2-3; 8 bases fit TRBD2. Germline values: CDR1 LGHDT, CDR2 YNNKEL (reference sequence). The J segment lost 0 bases and the V segment lost 0 bases, leaving 8 bases of the junction unmatched. The CDR3 totals 18 residues. CDR3 sequence (DNA): TGTGCCAGCAGCCAAGACTCTAGCGGGTGGTCTAGCACAGATACGCAGTATTTT. Protein: CASSQDSSGWSSTDTQYF.

The chain carries TRBV7-9 and TRBJ2-7; TRBD1 agrees at 7 bases. V lost 3 bases, J lost 7 bases, and 21 bases stayed unmatched. This CDR3 comprises 18 residues. CDR1 is SEHNR and CDR2 is FQNEAQ in the germline V gene (reference sequence). The CDR3 nucleotides read TGTGCCAGCAGCTTGCTTGCGGTCCAGGGGGTTAAATTGAGGGAGCAGTACTTC. Protein product: CASSLLAVQGVKLREQYF.

The chain has TRBV18 and TRBJ2-1, with a possible D match to TRBD1 (5 bases). V lost 1 base to trimming and J lost 0 bases, with 10 bases between them. Germline CDR1 and CDR2: KGHSH and LQKENI. The CDR3 has 16 residues. Here the CDR3 reads CASSPQGKSSYNEQFF. For the CDR3, the DNA is TGTGCCAGCTCACCACAGGGGAAGAGCTCCTACAATGAGCAGTTCTTC.

This chain connects TRBV28 to TRBJ2-3, with 7 bases aligning to TRBD2. The CDR3 totals 18 residues. Germline V gene lookup returns CDR1 MDHEN and CDR2 SYDVKM. The ends lost 3 bases at V and 3 bases at J; junction bases unmatched: 15. The CDR3 DNA sequence: TGTGCCAGCAGTTTCCCGGGACTACGACTAACTACTACAGATACGCAGTATTTT. Translated: CASSFPGLRLTTTDTQYF.

CDR3 loop: CASSQSKGETQYF. CDR3 coding DNA: TGTGCCAGCAGCCAATCGAAGGGGGAGACCCAGTACTTC. The J gene is TRBJ2-5, the V gene TRBV4-2; weak D call: TRBD1 (5 bases). V lost 2 bases to trimming and J lost 5 bases, with 9 bases between them. CDR1 is LGHNA, CDR2 YNFKEQ, per germline. CDR3 length: 13 amino acids.

The chain combines TRBV5-1 with TRBJ2-3, with 8 positions matching TRBD2. V dropped 4 bases and J dropped 0; count of bases not matched to a gene: 13. Per the germline V gene, CDR1 is SGHRS and CDR2 is YFSETQ. The CDR3 sequence is 18 residues long. The CDR3 loop is CASSPGLFTSGSTDTQYF. The DNA of the CDR3 is TGCGCCAGCAGCCCGGGTTTGTTTACTAGCGGAAGCACAGATACGCAGTATTTT.

The CDR3 region is CASSPSGQHNEKLFF. CDR3 nucleotide sequence: TGTGCCAGCAGCCCCTCAGGACAGCATAATGAAAAACTGTTTTTT. The chain recombines TRBV7-9 with TRBJ1-4; D perhaps matches TRBD1 (6 bases). Germline V gene sequence: CDR1 SEHNR, CDR2 FQNEAQ (reference sequence). Between the trimmed V and J ends, which lost 5 bases and 4 bases, there was a span of 14 bases. The CDR3 consists of 15 residues.

The V gene is TRBV5-4, the J gene TRBJ2-6; D possibly corresponds to TRBD2 (5 bases). Germline V lookup: CDR1 SGHNT, CDR2 YYREEE (reference sequence). The CDR3 covers 17 residues. Trimming pared 2 bases from V and 0 bases from J, leaving 12 bases between. CDR3 residues: CASSLLGPLSGANVLTF. In DNA form, the CDR3 reads TGTGCCAGCAGCTTACTAGGCCCCCTCTCTGGGGCCAACGTCCTGACTTTC.

The V and J genes are TRBV5-1 and TRBJ2-5; tentatively, D is TRBD1 (6 bases). Germline values: CDR1 SGHRS, CDR2 YFSETQ. V lost 0 bases and J 1 base, leaving 10 bases between the germline ends. This CDR3 region has 15 residues. Here the CDR3 DNA reads TGCGCCAGCAGCTTGGATACAGGGAGCCAAGAGACCCAGTACTTC. It specifies CASSLDTGSQETQYF.

The V gene is TRBV5-4, the J gene TRBJ2-5, with D perhaps TRBD1 (5 bases). The CDR3 is 15 amino acids. V lost 1 base and J 1 base, leaving 11 bases between the germline ends. Germline V CDR1 and CDR2: SGHNT, YYREEE (reference sequence). Here the CDR3 DNA reads TGTGCCAGCAGCTTGCAATCGACAGCCCAAGAGACCCAGTACTTC. Translating it yields CASSLQSTAQETQYF.

This sequence joins TRBV4-3 and TRBJ1-6; 8 positions agree with TRBD1. The germline CDR1 and CDR2 sequences are LGHNA and YSLEER. J lost 8 bases, V lost 3 bases, and 12 bases had no gene match. The CDR3 has 17 residues. The CDR3 loop is CASSQESPGGFDSPLHF. CDR3 nucleotide sequence: TGCGCCAGCAGCCAGGAAAGCCCAGGGGGCTTTGATTCACCCCTCCACTTT.

The chain joins TRBV15 to TRBJ2-7; D unclear. The germline V gene has CDR1 LNHNV and CDR2 YYDKDF (reference sequence). The CDR3 is 14 amino acids. The V end lost 5 bases, the J end lost 3 bases, and 14 bases lay between the germline ends. CDR3 in amino acids: CATSRNPSYYEQYF. The CDR3 coding sequence is TGTGCCACCAGCCGCAACCCTTCCTACTACGAGCAGTACTTC.

V is TRBV11-3 and J is TRBJ1-1, with D possibly matching TRBD1 (5 bases). Germline V gene lookup returns CDR1 SGHNT and CDR2 YENEEA. The V and J ends lost 0 bases and 6 bases respectively, with 11 bases between them. The length of the CDR3 is 14 residues. The CDR3 reads CASSLEAREAEAFF. As DNA, the CDR3 is TGTGCCAGCAGCTTAGAGGCCAGGGAGGCTGAAGCTTTCTTT. Looking up the rest from reference TRBV11-3 and TRBJ1-1 gives the full variable domain: EAGVVQSPRYKIIEKKQPVAFWCNPISGHNTLYWYLQNLGQGPELLIRYENEEAVDDSQLPKDRFSAERLKGVDSTLKIQPAELGDSAVYLCASSLEAREAEAFFGQGTRLTVV.

CDR3 residues: CASSRNPGQGLEQYF. In DNA, the CDR3 is TGTGCCAGCAGCCGCAATCCGGGACAGGGGCTCGAGCAGTACTTC. The chain combines TRBV7-8 with TRBJ2-7; 10 bases fit TRBD1. The ends lost 5 bases at V and 6 bases at J; junction bases unmatched: 10. The CDR3 extends over 15 amino acids. Germline loops: CDR1 SGHVS, CDR2 FQNEAQ.

The chain combines TRBV2 with TRBJ2-5; weak D call: TRBD1 (6 bases). Per the germline V gene, CDR1 is SNHLY and CDR2 is FYNNEI. This CDR3 has 13 residues. Trimming cost V 6 bases and J 1 base, with 9 bases left between them. The CDR3 spells CASRYRVQETQYF. The CDR3 DNA reads TGTGCCAGCAGATACAGGGTCCAAGAGACCCAGTACTTC.